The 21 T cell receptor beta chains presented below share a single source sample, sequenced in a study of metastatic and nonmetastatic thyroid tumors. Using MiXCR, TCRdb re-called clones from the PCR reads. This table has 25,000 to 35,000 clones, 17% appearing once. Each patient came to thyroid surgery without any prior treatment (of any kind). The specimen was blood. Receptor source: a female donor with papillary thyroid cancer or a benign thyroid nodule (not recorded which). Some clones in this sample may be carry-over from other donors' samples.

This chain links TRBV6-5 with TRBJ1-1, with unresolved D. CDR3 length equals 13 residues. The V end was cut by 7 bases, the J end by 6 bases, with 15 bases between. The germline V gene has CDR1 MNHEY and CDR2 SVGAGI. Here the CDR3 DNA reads TGTGCCAGCACTGCACCCCACTCAGCTGAAGCTTTCTTT. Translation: CASTAPHSAEAFF.

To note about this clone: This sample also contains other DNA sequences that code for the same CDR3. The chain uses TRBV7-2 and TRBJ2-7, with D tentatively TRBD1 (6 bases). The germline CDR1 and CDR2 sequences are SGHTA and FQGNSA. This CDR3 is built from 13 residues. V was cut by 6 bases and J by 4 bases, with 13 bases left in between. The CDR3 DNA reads TGTGCCAGCAGGCTACCGACAGGATACGAGCAGTACTTC. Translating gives CASRLPTGYEQYF.

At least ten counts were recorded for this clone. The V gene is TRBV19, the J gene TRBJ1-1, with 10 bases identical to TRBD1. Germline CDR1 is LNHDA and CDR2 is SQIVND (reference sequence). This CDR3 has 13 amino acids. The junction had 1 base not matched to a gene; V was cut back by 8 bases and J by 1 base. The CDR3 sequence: CASWDRGNTEAFF. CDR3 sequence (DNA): TGTGCCAGTTGGGACAGGGGGAACACTGAAGCTTTCTTT.

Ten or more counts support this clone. Here the CDR3 DNA reads TGTGCCAGCGATAACACCGGGGAGCTGTTTTTT. This gives the protein CASDNTGELFF. J is TRBJ2-2 and V is TRBV19; D not certain. The CDR3 sequence is 11 residues long. CDR1 is LNHDA and CDR2 is SQIVND in the germline V gene (reference sequence). Trimming cost V 9 bases and J 2 bases, with 4 bases left between them.

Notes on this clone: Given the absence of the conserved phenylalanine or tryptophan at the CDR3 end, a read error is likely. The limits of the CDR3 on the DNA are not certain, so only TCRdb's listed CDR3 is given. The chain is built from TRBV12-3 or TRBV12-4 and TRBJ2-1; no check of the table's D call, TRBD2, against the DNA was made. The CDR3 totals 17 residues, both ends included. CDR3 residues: CASSVDLPGGPSNEKFI.

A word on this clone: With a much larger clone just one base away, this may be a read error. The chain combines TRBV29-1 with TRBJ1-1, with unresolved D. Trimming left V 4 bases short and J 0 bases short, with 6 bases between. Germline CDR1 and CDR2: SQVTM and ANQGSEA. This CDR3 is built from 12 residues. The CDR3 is CSVGRVNTEAFF. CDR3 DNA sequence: TGCAGCGTTGGACGGGTGAACACTGAAGCTTTCTTT.

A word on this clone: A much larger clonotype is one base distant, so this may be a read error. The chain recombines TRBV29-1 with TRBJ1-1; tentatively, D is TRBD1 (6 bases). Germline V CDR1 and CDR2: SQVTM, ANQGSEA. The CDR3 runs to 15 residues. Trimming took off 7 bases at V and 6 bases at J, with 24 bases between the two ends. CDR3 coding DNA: TGCAGCGGGGGGGCCGGGGGCGCTGGGTCGGCTGAAGCTTTCTTT. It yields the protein CSGGAGGAGSAEAFF.

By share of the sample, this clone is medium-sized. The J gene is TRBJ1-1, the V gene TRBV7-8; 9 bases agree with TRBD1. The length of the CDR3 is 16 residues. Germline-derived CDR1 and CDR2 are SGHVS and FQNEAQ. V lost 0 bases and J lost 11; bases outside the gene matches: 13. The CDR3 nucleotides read TGTGCCAGCAGCTTAGCCCAGACAGGGGGTCCGGAGTACGCTTTCTTT. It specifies CASSLAQTGGPEYAFF.

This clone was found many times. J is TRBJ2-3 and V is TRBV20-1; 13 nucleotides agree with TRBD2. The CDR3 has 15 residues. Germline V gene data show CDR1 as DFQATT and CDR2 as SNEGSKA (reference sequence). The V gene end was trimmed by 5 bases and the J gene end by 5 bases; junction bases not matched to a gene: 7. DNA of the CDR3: TGCAGTGCTTGGGGACTAGCGGGATCAGAAGATACGCAGTATTTT. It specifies CSAWGLAGSEDTQYF.

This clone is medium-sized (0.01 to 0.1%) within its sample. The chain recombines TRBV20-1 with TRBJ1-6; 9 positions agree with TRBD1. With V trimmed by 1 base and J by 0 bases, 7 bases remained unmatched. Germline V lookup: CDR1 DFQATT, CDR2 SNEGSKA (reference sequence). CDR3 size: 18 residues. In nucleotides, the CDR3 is TGCAGTGCTAGAGGGGTAGGACAGGGGAGCTCCTATAATTCACCCCTCCACTTT. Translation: CSARGVGQGSSYNSPLHF.

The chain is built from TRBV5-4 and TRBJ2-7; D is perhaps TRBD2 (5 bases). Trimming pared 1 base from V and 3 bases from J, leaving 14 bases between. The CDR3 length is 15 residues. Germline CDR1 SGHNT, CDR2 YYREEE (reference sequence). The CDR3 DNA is TGTGCCAGCAGCTTGCCTAGCTGTGGATTCTACGAGCAGTACTTC. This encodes CASSLPSCGFYEQYF.

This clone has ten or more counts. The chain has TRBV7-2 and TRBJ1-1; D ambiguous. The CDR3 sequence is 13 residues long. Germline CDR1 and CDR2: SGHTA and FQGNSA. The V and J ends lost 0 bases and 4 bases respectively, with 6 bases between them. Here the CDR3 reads CASSLATFTEAFF. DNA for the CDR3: TGTGCCAGCAGCTTAGCCACTTTCACTGAAGCTTTCTTT.

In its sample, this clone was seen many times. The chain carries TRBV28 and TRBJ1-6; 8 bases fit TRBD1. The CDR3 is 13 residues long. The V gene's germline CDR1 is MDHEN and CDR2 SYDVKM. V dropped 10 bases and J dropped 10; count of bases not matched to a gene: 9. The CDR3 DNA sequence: TGTGCCACCTATTTGACAGGGGCCTCACCCCTCCACTTT. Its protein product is CATYLTGASPLHF. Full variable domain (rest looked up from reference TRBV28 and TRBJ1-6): DVKVTQSSRYLVKRTGEKVFLECVQDMDHENMFWYRQDPGLGLRLIYFSYDVKMKEKGDIPEGYSVSREKKERFSLILESASTNQTSMYLCATYLTGASPLHFGNGTRLTVT.

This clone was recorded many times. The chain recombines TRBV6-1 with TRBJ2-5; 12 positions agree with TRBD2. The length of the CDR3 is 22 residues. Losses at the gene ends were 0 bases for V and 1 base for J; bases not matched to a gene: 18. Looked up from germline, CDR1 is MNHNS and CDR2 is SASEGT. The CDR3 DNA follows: TGTGCCAGCAGTGAAGCTGTCGTGGGGCTAGCGGGAGGGCGGGGGATCCAAGAGACCCAGTACTTC. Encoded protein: CASSEAVVGLAGGRGIQETQYF.

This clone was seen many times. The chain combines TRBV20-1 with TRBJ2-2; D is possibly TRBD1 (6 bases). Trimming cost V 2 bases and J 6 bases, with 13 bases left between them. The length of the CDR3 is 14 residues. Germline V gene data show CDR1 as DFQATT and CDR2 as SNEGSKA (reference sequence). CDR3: CSARTQGRAGELFF. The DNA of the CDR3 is TGCAGTGCTAGAACTCAGGGGCGGGCCGGGGAGCTGTTTTTT.

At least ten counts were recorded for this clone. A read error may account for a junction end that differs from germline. CDR3 coding DNA: TGTGCTAGCAGTCAGGGGACTAACAATGAGCAGTTCTTC. This sequence encodes CASSQGTNNEQFF. The V gene is TRBV7-7, the J gene TRBJ2-1; maybe TRBD2 (7 bases). CDR3 length equals 13 residues. CDR1 and CDR2 (germline): SSHAT, FNYEAQ (reference sequence).

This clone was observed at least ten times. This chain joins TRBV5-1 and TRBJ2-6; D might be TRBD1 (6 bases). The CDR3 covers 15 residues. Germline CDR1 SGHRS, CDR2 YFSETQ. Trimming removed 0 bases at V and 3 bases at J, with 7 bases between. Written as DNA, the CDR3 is TGCGCCAGCAGCTTGGAACAGGGTGGGGCCAACGTCCTGACTTTC. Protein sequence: CASSLEQGGANVLTF. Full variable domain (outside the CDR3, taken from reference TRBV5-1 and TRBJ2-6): KAGVTQTPRYLIKTRGQQVTLSCSPISGHRSVSWYQQTPGQGLQFLFEYFSETQRNKGNFPGRFSGRQFSNSRSEMNVSTLELGDSALYLCASSLEQGGANVLTFGAGSRLTVL.

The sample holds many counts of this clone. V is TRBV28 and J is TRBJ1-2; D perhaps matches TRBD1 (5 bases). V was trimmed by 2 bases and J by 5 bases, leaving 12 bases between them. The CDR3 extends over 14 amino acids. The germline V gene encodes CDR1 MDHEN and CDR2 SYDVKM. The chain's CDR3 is CASSLKAGLYGYTF. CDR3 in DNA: TGTGCCAGCAGTTTAAAGGCAGGGTTGTATGGCTACACCTTC.

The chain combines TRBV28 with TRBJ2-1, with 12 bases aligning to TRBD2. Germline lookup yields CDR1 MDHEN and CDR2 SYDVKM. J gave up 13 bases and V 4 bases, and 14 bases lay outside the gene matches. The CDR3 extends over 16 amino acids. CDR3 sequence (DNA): TGTGCCAGCAGTTGGGATCTAGCGGGAGGGCCTCTAATACAGTTCTTC. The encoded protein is CASSWDLAGGPLIQFF.

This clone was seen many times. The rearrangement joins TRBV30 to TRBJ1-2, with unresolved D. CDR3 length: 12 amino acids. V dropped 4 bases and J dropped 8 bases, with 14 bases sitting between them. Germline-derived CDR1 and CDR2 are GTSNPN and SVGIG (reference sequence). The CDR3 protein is CAWTPVFGGYTF. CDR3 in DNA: TGTGCCTGGACCCCAGTGTTCGGCGGCTACACCTTC.

CDR3 in amino acids: CAWLNRASYEQYF. The CDR3 region has the DNA TGTGCCTGGCTAAACAGGGCGAGCTACGAGCAGTACTTC. The chain has TRBV30 and TRBJ2-7; D possibly corresponds to TRBD1 (6 bases). Germline assignment: CDR1 GTSNPN and CDR2 SVGIG (reference sequence). V was pared by 5 bases and J by 3 bases, with 14 bases between. The CDR3 is 13 amino acids.